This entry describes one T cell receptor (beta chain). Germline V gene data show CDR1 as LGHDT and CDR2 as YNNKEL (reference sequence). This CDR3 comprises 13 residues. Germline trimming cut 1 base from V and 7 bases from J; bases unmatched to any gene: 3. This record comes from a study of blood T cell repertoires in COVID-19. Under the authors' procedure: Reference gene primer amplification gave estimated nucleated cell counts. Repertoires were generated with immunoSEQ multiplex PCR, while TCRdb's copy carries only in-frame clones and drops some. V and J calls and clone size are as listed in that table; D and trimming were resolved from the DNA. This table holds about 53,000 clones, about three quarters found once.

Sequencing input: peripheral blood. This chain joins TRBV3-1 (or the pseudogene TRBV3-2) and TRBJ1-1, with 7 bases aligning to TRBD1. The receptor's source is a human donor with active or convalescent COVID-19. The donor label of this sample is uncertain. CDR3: CASSQVRQGEAFF. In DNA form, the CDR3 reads TGTGCCAGCAGCCAAGTGCGACAGGGTGAAGCTTTCTTT.